The 2 T cell receptor beta chains presented below share a single source sample, sequenced in a study of cytomegalovirus exposure and HLA in healthy donors. The protocol was immunoSEQ multiplex PCR, while the TCRdb copy is restricted to in-frame clones and leaves out a portion. This sample has under 95,000 clones, with 94% found just once. The specimen was PBMCs. The receptors were sampled from a woman between 18 and 30 years old in good health and CMV-seropositive.

V is TRBV9 and J is TRBJ2-7; D may be TRBD1 (6 bases). The V and J ends lost 4 bases and 4 bases respectively, with 12 bases between them. The CDR3 is 13 residues long. Germline CDR1 and CDR2: SGDLS and YYNGEE. The CDR3 loop reads CASSKLDSYEQYF. In DNA, the CDR3 is TGTGCCAGCAGCAAGCTGGACAGTTACGAGCAGTACTTC.

This clone was counted a single time. The rearrangement joins TRBV19 to TRBJ2-2; TRBD1 matches 11 bases. V was pared by 4 bases and J by 4 bases, with 5 bases of the junction left unmatched. Germline CDR1 and CDR2: LNHDA and SQIVND (reference sequence). This CDR3 contains 16 residues. This chain's CDR3 is CASSTTGTGGTGELFF. CDR3 DNA: TGTGCCAGTAGTACCACCGGGACAGGGGGCACCGGGGAGCTGTTTTTT.